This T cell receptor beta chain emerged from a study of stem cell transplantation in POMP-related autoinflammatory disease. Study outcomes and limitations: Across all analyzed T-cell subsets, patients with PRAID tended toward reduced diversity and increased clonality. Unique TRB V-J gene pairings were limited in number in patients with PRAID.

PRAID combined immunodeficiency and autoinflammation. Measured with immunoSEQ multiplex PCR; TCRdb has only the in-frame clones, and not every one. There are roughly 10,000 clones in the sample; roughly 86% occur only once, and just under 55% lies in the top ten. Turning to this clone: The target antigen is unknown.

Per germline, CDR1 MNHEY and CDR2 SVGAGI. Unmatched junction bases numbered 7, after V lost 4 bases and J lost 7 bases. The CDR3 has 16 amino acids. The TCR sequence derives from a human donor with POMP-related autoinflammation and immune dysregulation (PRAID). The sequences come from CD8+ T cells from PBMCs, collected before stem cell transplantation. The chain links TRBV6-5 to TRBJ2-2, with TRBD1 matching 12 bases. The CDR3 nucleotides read TGTGCCAGCAGTTTCGGGACAGGGGGCTTAGTCGGGGAGCTGTTTTTT. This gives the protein CASSFGTGGLVGELFF.